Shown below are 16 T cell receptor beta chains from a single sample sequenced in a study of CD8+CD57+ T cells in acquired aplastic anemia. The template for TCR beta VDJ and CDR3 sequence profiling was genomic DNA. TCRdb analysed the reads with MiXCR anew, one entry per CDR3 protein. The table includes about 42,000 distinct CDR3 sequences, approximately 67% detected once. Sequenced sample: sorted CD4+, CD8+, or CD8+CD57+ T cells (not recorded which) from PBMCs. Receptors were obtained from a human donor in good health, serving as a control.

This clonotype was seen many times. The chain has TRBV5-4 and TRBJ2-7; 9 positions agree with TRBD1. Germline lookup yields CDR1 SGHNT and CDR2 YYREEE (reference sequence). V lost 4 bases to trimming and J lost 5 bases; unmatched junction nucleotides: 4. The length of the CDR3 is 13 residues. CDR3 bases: TGTGCCAGCAGCCTGGGACAGGGCCACGAGCAGTACTTC. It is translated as CASSLGQGHEQYF.

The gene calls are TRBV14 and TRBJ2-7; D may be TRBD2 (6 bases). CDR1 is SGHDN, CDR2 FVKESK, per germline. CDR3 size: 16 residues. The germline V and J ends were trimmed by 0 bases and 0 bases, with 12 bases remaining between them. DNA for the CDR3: TGTGCCAGCAGCCAAGAATGGGTGGGGGGCTCCTACGAGCAGTACTTC. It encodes CASSQEWVGGSYEQYF.

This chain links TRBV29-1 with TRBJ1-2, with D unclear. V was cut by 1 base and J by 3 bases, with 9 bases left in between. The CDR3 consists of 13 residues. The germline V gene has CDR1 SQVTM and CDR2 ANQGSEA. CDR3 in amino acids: CSVEGAGDYGYTF. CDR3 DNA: TGCAGCGTTGAAGGGGCAGGTGACTATGGCTACACCTTC.

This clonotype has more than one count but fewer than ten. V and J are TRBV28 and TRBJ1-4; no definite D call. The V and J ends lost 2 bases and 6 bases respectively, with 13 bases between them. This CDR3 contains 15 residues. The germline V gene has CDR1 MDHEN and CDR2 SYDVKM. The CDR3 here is CASSLVLGLDEKLFF. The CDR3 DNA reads TGTGCCAGCAGTTTAGTTCTGGGTCTAGATGAAAAACTGTTTTTT.

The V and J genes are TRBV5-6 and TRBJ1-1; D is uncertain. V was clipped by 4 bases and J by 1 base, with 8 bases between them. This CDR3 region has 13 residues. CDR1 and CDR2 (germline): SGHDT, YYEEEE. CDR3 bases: TGTGCCAGCAGCGAGGACGAGAACACTGAAGCTTTCTTT. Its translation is CASSEDENTEAFF.

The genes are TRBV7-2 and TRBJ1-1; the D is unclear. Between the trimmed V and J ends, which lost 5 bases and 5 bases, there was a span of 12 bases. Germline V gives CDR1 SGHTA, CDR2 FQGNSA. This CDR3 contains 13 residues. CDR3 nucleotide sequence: TGTGCCAGCAGCCCAAGAAGTCGGACTGAAGCTTTCTTT. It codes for CASSPRSRTEAFF.

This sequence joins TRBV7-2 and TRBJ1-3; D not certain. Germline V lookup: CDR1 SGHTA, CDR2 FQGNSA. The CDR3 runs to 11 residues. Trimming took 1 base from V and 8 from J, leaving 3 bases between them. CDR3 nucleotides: TGTGCCAGCAGCTTAGTCCACACCATATATTTT. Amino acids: CASSLVHTIYF.

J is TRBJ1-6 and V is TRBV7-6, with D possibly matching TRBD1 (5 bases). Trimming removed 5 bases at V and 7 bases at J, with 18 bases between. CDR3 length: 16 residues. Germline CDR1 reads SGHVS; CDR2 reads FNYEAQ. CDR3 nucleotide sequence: TGTGCCAGCAGCCAAGCCCAGAGGACATGGAATTCACCCCTCCACTTT. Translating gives CASSQAQRTWNSPLHF.

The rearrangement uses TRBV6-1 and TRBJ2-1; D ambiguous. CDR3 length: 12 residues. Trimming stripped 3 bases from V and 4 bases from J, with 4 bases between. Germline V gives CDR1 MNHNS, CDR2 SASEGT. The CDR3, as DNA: TGTGCCAGCAGTGACAGGTACAATGAGCAGTTCTTC. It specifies CASSDRYNEQFF.

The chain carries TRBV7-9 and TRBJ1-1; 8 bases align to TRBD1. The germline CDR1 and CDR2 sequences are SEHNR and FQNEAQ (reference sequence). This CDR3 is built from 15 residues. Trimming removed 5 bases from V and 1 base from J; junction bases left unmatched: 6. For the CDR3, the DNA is TGTGCCAGCAGCCTCGGGACAGGCAAGAACACTGAAGCTTTCTTT. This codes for CASSLGTGKNTEAFF.

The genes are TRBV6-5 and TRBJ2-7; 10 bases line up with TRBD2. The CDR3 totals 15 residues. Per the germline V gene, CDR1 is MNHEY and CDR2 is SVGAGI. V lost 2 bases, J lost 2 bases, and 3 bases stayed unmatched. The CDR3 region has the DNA TGTGCCAGCAGTTACGGACTAGCGGCCGCCTACGAGCAGTACTTC. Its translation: CASSYGLAAAYEQYF.

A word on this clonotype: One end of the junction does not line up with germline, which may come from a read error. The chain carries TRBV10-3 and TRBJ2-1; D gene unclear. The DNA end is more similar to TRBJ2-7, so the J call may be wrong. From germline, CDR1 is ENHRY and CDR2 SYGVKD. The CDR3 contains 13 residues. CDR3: CASSEVRSYEQYF. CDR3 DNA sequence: TGTGCCAGCAGTGAAGTCCGATCCTACGAGCAGTACTTC.

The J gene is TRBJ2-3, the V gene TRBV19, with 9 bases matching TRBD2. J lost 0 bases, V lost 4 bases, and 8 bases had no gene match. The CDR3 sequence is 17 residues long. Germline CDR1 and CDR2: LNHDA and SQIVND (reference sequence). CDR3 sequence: CASSTSGESTSTDTQYF. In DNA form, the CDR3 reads TGTGCCAGTAGTACTAGCGGGGAGAGCACTAGCACAGATACGCAGTATTTT.

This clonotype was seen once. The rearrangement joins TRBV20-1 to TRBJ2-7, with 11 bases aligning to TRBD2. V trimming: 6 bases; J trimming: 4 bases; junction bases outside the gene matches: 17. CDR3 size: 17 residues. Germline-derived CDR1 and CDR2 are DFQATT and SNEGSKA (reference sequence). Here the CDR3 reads CSARPHRVASGRYEQYF. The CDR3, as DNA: TGCAGTGCGAGACCGCACCGGGTTGCTAGCGGGAGGTACGAGCAGTACTTC.

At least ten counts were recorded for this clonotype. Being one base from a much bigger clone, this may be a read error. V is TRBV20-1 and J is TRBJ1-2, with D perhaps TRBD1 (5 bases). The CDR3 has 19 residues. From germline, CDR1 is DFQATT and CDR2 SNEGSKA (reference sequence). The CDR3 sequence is CSAGDILTVSMGTSYGYTF. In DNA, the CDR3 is TGCAGTGCTGGAGATATACTAACCGTATCGATGGGGACCTCCTATGGCTACACCTTC.

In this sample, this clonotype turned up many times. The CDR3 nucleotides are TGTGCCAGCAGTCTCGGGACTGGCAATGAGCAGTTCTTC. Its protein product is CASSLGTGNEQFF. The rearrangement uses TRBV28 and TRBJ2-1; tentatively, D is TRBD2 (6 bases). The ends were cut back, 5 bases at V and 6 bases at J, with 11 bases in the middle. CDR1 MDHEN and CDR2 SYDVKM come from the germline V gene. The CDR3 has 13 amino acids.